This TCR beta chain comes out of a study of radiotherapy plus CTLA-4 blockade in lung cancer. Study at large: Objective response rate was around 20%; disease control rate, around 31%. Findings of the study overall: In blood, after radiotherapy plus ipilimumab, tumor-derived TCR clones expanded. Reports identified early blood T cell clone dynamics, with interferon-beta, as the best response predictor.

The study gave focal radiation plus ipilimumab CTLA-4 blockade to patients with chemo-refractory metastatic non-small-cell lung cancer. Germline V gives CDR1 LNHDA, CDR2 SQIVND (reference sequence). V trimming: 5 bases; J trimming: 6 bases; junction bases outside the gene matches: 9. The CDR3 totals 15 residues. This clone turned up a few times. Its specificity is not known. This table comes from immunoSEQ multiplex PCR, and its TCRdb copy is limited to in-frame clones, with some not included. The data hold 50,000 to 65,000 clones, with 75% to 80% observed a single time. The rearrangement links TRBV19 to TRBJ2-2, with 7 bases aligning to TRBD2. The sample in question was peripheral blood, obtained from a patient treated with radiotherapy plus ipilimumab. This clonotype was sampled from a human donor with non-small cell lung cancer whose response to radiotherapy plus ipilimumab could not be evaluated. The CDR3 bases are TGTGCCAGTAGTCCGACGGCGGGAGAGGCCGGGGAGCTGTTTTTT. Translation gives CASSPTAGEAGELFF.